The following is a T cell receptor (beta chain) sequence with its context. These data originate in a study of blood T cell repertoires in COVID-19. Study-level background: Italy, Spain and the United States were the sources of the convalescent and acute COVID-19 samples. Sources were T cells, B-cell-depleted T cells, or PBMCs; the material itself was cDNA or gDNA.

Trimming took off 6 bases at V and 0 bases at J, with 12 bases between the two ends. This CDR3 region has 13 residues. Germline CDR1 is SQVTM and CDR2 is ANQGSEA. Original processing methods: By means of reference gene primer amplification, nucleated cell counts were estimated. Sequenced by immunoSEQ multiplex PCR; TCRdb stores in-frame clones only, minus some. V and J calls and clone size are as listed in that table; D and trimming were resolved from the DNA. The sample shows fewer than 200,000 clones, 75% to 85% of them seen only once. Sequences were obtained from peripheral blood. This chain uses TRBV29-1 with TRBJ2-7; a possible D gene is TRBD2 (5 bases). The clonotype originates from a human donor in a cohort sampled during active COVID-19. CDR3 sequence (DNA): TGCAGCGTCTTCGGGGTGAGCTCCTACGAGCAGTACTTC. The encoded protein is CSVFGVSSYEQYF.